The 17 T cell receptor beta chains below were found in one sample sequenced in a study of T cells in Graves' hyperthyroidism and ophthalmopathy. The CDR3 regions of TCR beta were amplified from RNA transcripts. In the first-round RT-PCR of the TCR CDR3, the HTBI primer set was used. TCRdb re-derived calls from the multiplex PCR reads in MiXCR, one entry per CDR3 protein. Here the sample spans fewer than 850,000 distinct CDR3 sequences, approximately 15% being singletons. Sample: blood. All receptors come from a man aged 45-65 years with Graves' hyperthyroidism.

The sample holds many counts of this clonotype. This chain joins TRBV18 and TRBJ1-5; weak D call: TRBD1 (5 bases). The V and J ends lost 2 bases and 6 bases respectively, with 14 bases between them. Germline V gives CDR1 KGHSH, CDR2 LQKENI. The CDR3 consists of 15 residues. The CDR3 is CASSPGGEISQPQHF. The CDR3 nucleotides are TGTGCCAGCTCACCAGGGGGTGAGATTAGTCAGCCCCAGCATTTT.

This clonotype was seen at least ten times. The rearrangement joins TRBV11-2 to TRBJ1-1; 9 nucleotides line up with TRBD1. CDR1 and CDR2 from the germline V gene are SGHAT and FQNNGV. Germline trimming cut 5 bases from V and 7 bases from J; bases unmatched to any gene: 8. There are 14 residues in the CDR3. The CDR3 region is CASSTRTGEGEAFF. The CDR3 DNA is TGTGCCAGCAGCACCCGGACAGGGGAGGGTGAAGCTTTCTTT. The full variable domain, rest sourced from reference TRBV11-2 and TRBJ1-1, is EAGVAQSPRYKIIEKRQSVAFWCNPISGHATLYWYQQILGQGPKLLIQFQNNGVVDDSQLPKDRFSAERLKGVDSTLKIQPAKLEDSAVYLCASSTRTGEGEAFFGQGTRLTVV.

This clonotype was counted between two and nine times. CDR3 DNA: TGTGCCAGCAGTTTGGCAGGGGGCCGTAAGGCTTTCTTT. Amino acid sequence: CASSLAGGRKAFF. This chain joins TRBV27 and TRBJ1-1, with TRBD1 matching over 8 bases. V lost 3 bases to trimming and J lost 11 bases; unmatched junction nucleotides: 8. Germline loops: CDR1 MNHEY, CDR2 SMNVEV (reference sequence). CDR3 length equals 13 residues.

The chain uses TRBV20-1 and TRBJ2-1; perhaps TRBD2 as D (7 bases). The V gene's germline CDR1 is DFQATT and CDR2 SNEGSKA (reference sequence). The CDR3 contains 17 residues. Trimming took off 0 bases at V and 2 bases at J, with 17 bases between the two ends. As DNA, the CDR3 is TGCAGTGCTAGAGATGTTGGGGGGGCGGGGGCCTACAATGAGCAGTTCTTC. It translates to CSARDVGGAGAYNEQFF.

This clonotype was seen repeatedly, ten times or more. The chain employs TRBV7-9 and TRBJ2-2; no firm D call. V lost 6 bases and J 6 bases, leaving 11 bases between the germline ends. Looked up from germline, CDR1 is SEHNR and CDR2 is FQNEAQ (reference sequence). This CDR3 spans 13 amino acids. CDR3 sequence reads: CASRKSRSGELFF. The CDR3 DNA sequence: TGTGCCAGCAGAAAGAGCCGGTCCGGGGAGCTGTTTTTT.

This clonotype was detected many times. The gene calls are TRBV12-3 or TRBV12-4 and TRBJ2-7, with TRBD1 identical over 9 bases. The CDR3 totals 15 residues. The V segment lost 3 bases and the J segment 2 bases; nucleotides outside the gene matches: 5. CDR3 in DNA: TGTGCCAGCAGTTTGATGACAGGGGGACCCTACGAGCAGTACTTC. As protein: CASSLMTGGPYEQYF.

The table lists this clonotype with a count of one. A much larger clone differs by one base, so this may be a read error. In this CDR3 the conserved last residue, phenylalanine or tryptophan, is missing, so a read error is likely. The V and J genes are TRBV7-3 and TRBJ1-1; D possibly corresponds to TRBD1 (6 bases). The V gene's germline CDR1 is SGHTA and CDR2 FQGTGA. This CDR3 is built from 13 residues. Trimming removed 3 bases from V and 6 bases from J, with 11 bases in between. This chain's CDR3 is CASSLVQGAEAFL. The CDR3 DNA follows: TGTGCCAGCAGCTTGGTACAGGGCGCTGAAGCTTTCTTG.

This clonotype came up many times. The chain carries TRBV7-2 and TRBJ1-1; 8 positions match TRBD1. The CDR3 totals 15 residues. Germline CDR1 is SGHTA and CDR2 is FQGNSA. V lost 3 bases to trimming and J lost 5 bases; unmatched junction nucleotides: 8. The CDR3 spells CASSLQTRGPTEAFF. DNA of the CDR3: TGTGCCAGCAGCTTGCAGACCAGGGGGCCTACTGAAGCTTTCTTT.

CDR3 DNA: TGTGCCAGTAGTCCTTCCGGGAGAGGTGAGCAGTTCTTC. This encodes CASSPSGRGEQFF. V and J are TRBV19 and TRBJ2-1; possible D gene TRBD2, 6 bases. Germline V gene data show CDR1 as LNHDA and CDR2 as SQIVND (reference sequence). The CDR3 runs to 13 residues. V gave up 5 bases and J gave up 9 bases, with 14 bases separating them.

The chain couples TRBV20-1 to TRBJ2-1; maybe TRBD1 (5 bases). V was clipped by 1 base and J by 0 bases, with 16 bases between them. This CDR3 is 17 amino acids long. Germline V gives CDR1 DFQATT, CDR2 SNEGSKA (reference sequence). The CDR3 DNA reads TGCAGTGCTAGAGCTCAGGGTGGGTCGAGCTCCTACAATGAGCAGTTCTTC. Translating it yields CSARAQGGSSSYNEQFF.

J is TRBJ2-2 and V is TRBV18, with a possible D match to TRBD2 (6 bases). This CDR3 has 14 residues. V lost 5 bases and J 8 bases, leaving 15 bases between the germline ends. The germline CDR1 and CDR2 sequences are KGHSH and LQKENI. CDR3 nucleotides: TGTGCCAGCTCATTCCAACTAGCATCTGGGGAGCTGTTTTTT. This encodes CASSFQLASGELFF.

The sample holds many counts of this clonotype. V usage is TRBV12-3 or TRBV12-4 and J usage is TRBJ2-2, with D tentatively TRBD2 (6 bases). V was trimmed by 0 bases and J by 5 bases, leaving 16 bases between them. This CDR3 region has 17 residues. CDR3 DNA sequence: TGTGCCAGCAGTTTAGCGCTTTGGAGGGAGGATACCGGGGAGCTGTTTTTT. Its protein product is CASSLALWREDTGELFF.

The chain recombines TRBV19 with TRBJ2-3, with 9 bases fitting TRBD1. With 4 bases clipped from V and 0 bases from J, the junction kept 8 bases outside the gene matches. The CDR3 is made up of 17 amino acids. CDR1 is LNHDA, CDR2 SQIVND, per germline (reference sequence). The CDR3 bases are TGTGCCAGTAGTACAAGCTGGACAGGGGTCAGCACAGATACGCAGTATTTT. Translating gives CASSTSWTGVSTDTQYF.

Only a few counts were recorded for this clonotype. The V and J genes are TRBV27 and TRBJ2-6; D gene ambiguous. The CDR3 length is 19 residues. The germline V and J ends were trimmed by 1 base and 1 base, with 17 bases remaining between them. Per the germline V gene, CDR1 is MNHEY and CDR2 is SMNVEV (reference sequence). CDR3 DNA: TGTGCCAGCAGTTTATTAGGACGAGGTCCTGAATCTGGGGCCAACGTCCTGACTTTC. Translated: CASSLLGRGPESGANVLTF. The whole variable domain, filled in from reference TRBV27 and TRBJ2-6, reads EAQVTQNPRYLITVTGKKLTVTCSQNMNHEYMSWYRQDPGLGLRQIYYSMNVEVTDKGDVPEGYKVSRKEKRNFPLILESPSPNQTSLYFCASSLLGRGPESGANVLTFGAGSRLTVL.

This chain links TRBV28 with TRBJ2-7; no firm D call. Germline V gene sequence: CDR1 MDHEN, CDR2 SYDVKM. This CDR3 contains 16 residues. V lost 3 bases, J lost 0 bases, and 15 bases lay in between. In DNA, the CDR3 is TGTGCCAGCAGTTTTGTGGCCCAGTCGTTCTCCTACGAGCAGTACTTC. The encoded protein is CASSFVAQSFSYEQYF.

The rearrangement links TRBV5-1 to TRBJ1-1, with no clear D. V was pared by 4 bases and J by 4 bases, with 14 bases between. CDR1 SGHRS and CDR2 YFSETQ come from the germline V gene. CDR3 length equals 14 residues. The chain's CDR3 is CASSGLGSGTEAFF. The CDR3 DNA reads TGCGCCAGCAGCGGGCTGGGGTCTGGCACTGAAGCTTTCTTT.

This clonotype was seen many times. The genes are TRBV2 and TRBJ1-5, with a weak D call TRBD1 (5 bases). V was shortened by 6 bases and J by 1 base, with 10 bases between the two germline ends. Germline CDR1 is SNHLY and CDR2 is FYNNEI. The CDR3 extends over 14 amino acids. The CDR3 DNA is TGTGCCAGCAGCCAGGGAACAAGCAATCAGCCCCAGCATTTT. As protein: CASSQGTSNQPQHF.